Presented here are 28 T cell receptor beta chains from one specimen sequenced in a study of blood T cell repertoires in COVID-19. Sequenced by immunoSEQ multiplex PCR; TCRdb stores in-frame clones only, minus some. The sample contains around 140,000 clones, 87% of which appear only once. Sequencing input: peripheral blood. Every receptor here comes from a woman in her forties or fifties with active or convalescent COVID-19.

The CDR3 nucleotides are TGTGCCAGCAGCTTAAATTCCGGGGACTATGGCTACACCTTC. Its translation: CASSLNSGDYGYTF. The chain joins TRBV7-2 to TRBJ1-2, with D uncertain. V gave up 2 bases and J gave up 3 bases, with 10 bases separating them. This CDR3 is 14 amino acids long. Germline V CDR1 and CDR2: SGHTA, FQGNSA. Full variable domain (missing parts from reference TRBV7-2 and TRBJ1-2): GAGVSQSPSNKVTEKGKDVELRCDPISGHTALYWYRQSLGQGLEFLIYFQGNSAPDKSGLPSDRFSAERTGGSVSTLTIQRTQQEDSAVYLCASSLNSGDYGYTFGSGTRLTVV.

The genes are TRBV6-5 and TRBJ2-1, with 10 bases that match TRBD1. There are 16 residues in the CDR3. Germline trimming cut 3 bases from V and 9 bases from J; bases unmatched to any gene: 11. Germline V gives CDR1 MNHEY, CDR2 SVGAGI. The CDR3 DNA follows: TGTGCCAGCAGTTATTTCCGGACAGGGGGGAAAGCTGAGCAGTTCTTC. Translating it yields CASSYFRTGGKAEQFF.

This clone turned up a few times. This rearrangement joins TRBV6-5 to TRBJ1-5; D gene unclear. This CDR3 spans 12 amino acids. Germline assignment: CDR1 MNHEY and CDR2 SVGAGI. V was clipped by 6 bases and J by 8 bases, with 11 bases between them. In DNA, the CDR3 is TGTGCCAGCAGCCAACCTAGTGAGCCCCAGCATTTT. This gives the protein CASSQPSEPQHF.

CDR3 bases: TGTGCCATCAGTGAGGCGAATGAAAAACTGTTTTTT. This translates into CAISEANEKLFF. The V and J genes are TRBV10-3 and TRBJ1-4; D gene unclear. This CDR3 comprises 12 residues. The V end lost 2 bases, the J end lost 5 bases, and 3 bases lay between the germline ends. Looked up from germline, CDR1 is ENHRY and CDR2 is SYGVKD.

This chain joins TRBV27 and TRBJ2-3, with 11 bases fitting TRBD2. The ends lost 6 bases at V and 6 bases at J; junction bases unmatched: 14. Per the germline V gene, CDR1 is MNHEY and CDR2 is SMNVEV (reference sequence). The CDR3 has 17 amino acids. The CDR3 DNA follows: TGTGCCAGCAGAATTGAATTGCAGACTAGCGGGACGGATACGCAGTATTTT. It yields the protein CASRIELQTSGTDTQYF.

J is TRBJ2-3 and V is TRBV7-2; 7 bases align to TRBD1. The length of the CDR3 is 15 residues. Germline CDR1 reads SGHTA; CDR2 reads FQGNSA. V trimming: 5 bases; J trimming: 4 bases; junction bases outside the gene matches: 9. In nucleotides, the CDR3 is TGTGCCAGCAGCCTAGGACAGGTCGGGCCAGATACGCAGTATTTT. Amino acid sequence: CASSLGQVGPDTQYF.

V usage is TRBV7-2 and J usage is TRBJ1-3; D remains unclear. CDR1 is SGHTA and CDR2 is FQGNSA in the germline V gene. The ends were cut back, 4 bases at V and 0 bases at J, with 4 bases in the middle. CDR3 length: 13 residues. CDR3 sequence (DNA): TGTGCCAGCAGCTCAAACTCTGGAAACACCATATATTTT. Translating it yields CASSSNSGNTIYF.

The chain couples TRBV5-4 to TRBJ2-5; 11 nucleotides match TRBD2. CDR3 size: 16 residues. CDR1 SGHNT and CDR2 YYREEE come from the germline V gene (reference sequence). Losses at the gene ends were 4 bases for V and 4 bases for J; bases not matched to a gene: 9. The CDR3, as DNA: TGTGCCAGCAGCACAAGACTAGCGGGACGGGGAGAGACCCAGTACTTC. This sequence encodes CASSTRLAGRGETQYF.

The chain recombines TRBV6-5 with TRBJ1-2, with TRBD1 matching 12 bases. Germline values: CDR1 MNHEY, CDR2 SVGAGI. Losses at the gene ends were 3 bases for V and 5 bases for J; bases not matched to a gene: 4. The CDR3 is 15 amino acids. The CDR3 here is CASSYLGQGAYGYTF. The CDR3 DNA reads as TGTGCCAGCAGTTATCTGGGACAGGGGGCGTATGGCTACACCTTC.

This chain links TRBV10-3 with TRBJ1-1; D is undetermined. The V end lost 6 bases, the J end lost 1 base, and 9 bases lay between the germline ends. Germline lookup yields CDR1 ENHRY and CDR2 SYGVKD. CDR3 length: 13 residues. CDR3 bases: TGTGCCATCAGGCTACGGGAGAACACTGAAGCTTTCTTT. It yields the protein CAIRLRENTEAFF.

The chain uses TRBV15 and TRBJ1-1; TRBD1 aligns across 11 bases. CDR3 length: 11 residues. Germline V gene sequence: CDR1 LNHNV, CDR2 YYDKDF (reference sequence). The junction had 5 bases not matched to a gene; V was cut back by 9 bases and J by 11 bases. CDR3 region: CATGTGGSAFF. The CDR3, as DNA: TGTGCCACAGGGACAGGGGGGAGTGCTTTCTTT.

The chain couples TRBV6-5 to TRBJ1-2, with D maybe TRBD1 (5 bases). The V gene lost 2 bases and the J gene lost 4 bases, with 11 bases spanning the gap. CDR1 is MNHEY and CDR2 is SVGAGI in the germline V gene. The CDR3 spans 14 residues. DNA of the CDR3: TGTGCCAGCAGTTACGGGGAGGGACTCTATGGCTACACCTTC. This codes for CASSYGEGLYGYTF.

The CDR3: CASSQARDTEAFF. DNA for the CDR3: TGTGCCAGCAGCCAAGCACGGGACACTGAAGCTTTCTTT. V gene TRBV4-2 combines with J gene TRBJ1-1; D gene unclear. The CDR3 runs 13 residues. The germline V and J ends were trimmed by 1 base and 3 bases, with 6 bases remaining between them. Germline V gives CDR1 LGHNA, CDR2 YNFKEQ.

The chain couples TRBV2 to TRBJ1-5; 9 nucleotides line up with TRBD1. Germline V gene sequence: CDR1 SNHLY, CDR2 FYNNEI. The CDR3 covers 15 residues. Trimming at V came to 7 bases and at J to 0 bases, leaving 4 bases not matched to a gene. DNA for the CDR3: TGTGCCAGCAAGGGGACAGGGATTAGCAATCAGCCCCAGCATTTT. Protein sequence: CASKGTGISNQPQHF.

The genes are TRBV12-3 or TRBV12-4 and TRBJ1-1; a weak D match, TRBD1 (5 bases). The CDR3 is 13 amino acids. Trimming took 5 bases from V and 3 from J, leaving 10 bases between them. The CDR3 DNA follows: TGTGCCAGCAGTAGACAGCAATACACTGAAGCTTTCTTT. Its protein product is CASSRQQYTEAFF.

The chain couples TRBV11-2 to TRBJ2-2; D perhaps matches TRBD1 (6 bases). V lost 3 bases to trimming and J lost 1 base, with 9 bases between them. This CDR3 is built from 15 residues. Germline CDR1 and CDR2: SGHAT and FQNNGV. The CDR3 nucleotides read TGTGCCAGCAGCTTGGGACAAGTGAACACCGGGGAGCTGTTTTTT. Amino acids: CASSLGQVNTGELFF.

The chain carries TRBV7-9 and TRBJ1-1; TRBD1 aligns across 9 bases. Germline loops: CDR1 SEHNR, CDR2 FQNEAQ (reference sequence). With V trimmed by 5 bases and J by 3 bases, 4 bases remained unmatched. This CDR3 is 14 amino acids long. The DNA for the CDR3 is TGTGCCAGCAGCCCGGACAGGGGCGACACTGAAGCTTTCTTT. Its translation: CASSPDRGDTEAFF.

This clone was observed a handful of times. V gene TRBV5-1 combines with J gene TRBJ2-2; a weak D match, TRBD1 (5 bases). This CDR3 has 15 residues. V was clipped by 4 bases and J by 0 bases, with 10 bases between them. Germline lookup yields CDR1 SGHRS and CDR2 YFSETQ. Here the CDR3 reads CASSRTTTNTGELFF. In DNA, the CDR3 is TGCGCCAGCAGCCGGACAACTACGAACACCGGGGAGCTGTTTTTT.

This clone has just a few counts. V is TRBV6-5 and J is TRBJ1-3; 7 nucleotides line up with TRBD1. Germline loops: CDR1 MNHEY, CDR2 SVGAGI. The CDR3 spans 15 residues. J gave up 0 bases and V 7 bases, and 6 bases lay outside the gene matches. CDR3 amino acids: CASMRQGLSGNTIYF. CDR3 sequence (DNA): TGTGCCAGCATGAGACAGGGCCTCTCTGGAAACACCATATATTTT.

This rearrangement joins TRBV6-5 to TRBJ1-2; D is perhaps TRBD1 (6 bases). V lost 6 bases, J lost 5 bases, and 13 bases lay in between. The CDR3 runs 13 residues. Germline V lookup: CDR1 MNHEY, CDR2 SVGAGI. The CDR3 DNA sequence: TGTGCCAGCAGGCCCAGGGGAGAGTATGGCTACACCTTC. This encodes CASRPRGEYGYTF.

This clone was detected only a few times. The V gene is TRBV7-6, the J gene TRBJ2-2; 9 positions match TRBD2. The J segment lost 7 bases and the V segment lost 1 base, leaving 7 bases of the junction unmatched. The CDR3 has 16 residues. In germline, CDR1 is SGHVS, CDR2 FNYEAQ. CDR3 in amino acids: CASSLGVAGDGGELFF. The CDR3 DNA is TGTGCCAGCAGCTTAGGGGTAGCGGGAGATGGCGGGGAGCTGTTTTTT.

CDR3 loop: CASSQPAGAEDNEQFF. DNA of the CDR3: TGTGCCAGCAGTCAACCAGCGGGGGCGGAGGACAATGAGCAGTTCTTC. The chain is built from TRBV6-6 and TRBJ2-1; 8 nucleotides line up with TRBD2. Trimming at V came to 5 bases and at J to 5 bases, leaving 11 bases not matched to a gene. This CDR3 is built from 16 residues. The germline V gene has CDR1 MNHNY and CDR2 SVGAGI (reference sequence).

This clone has a single count. The chain uses TRBV5-4 and TRBJ2-2; no reliable D call. The CDR3 totals 15 residues. Trimming took 0 bases from V and 1 from J, leaving 7 bases between them. CDR1 is SGHNT, CDR2 YYREEE, per germline (reference sequence). The CDR3 coding sequence is TGTGCCAGCAGCTTGGACGGGTTGAACACCGGGGAGCTGTTTTTT. Protein product: CASSLDGLNTGELFF. The entire variable domain, with the rest obtained from reference TRBV5-4 and TRBJ2-2, is as follows: ETGVTQSPTHLIKTRGQQVTLRCSSQSGHNTVSWYQQALGQGPQFIFQYYREEENGRGNFPPRFSGLQFPNYSSELNVNALELDDSALYLCASSLDGLNTGELFFGEGSRLTVL.

The V and J genes are TRBV7-9 and TRBJ2-3, with 8 bases aligning to TRBD2. CDR1 and CDR2 from the germline V gene are SEHNR and FQNEAQ (reference sequence). The V and J ends lost 5 bases and 4 bases, in that order; junction bases with no gene match: 20. This CDR3 is built from 19 residues. CDR3 residues: CASSKLIPGLGGSADTQYF. The CDR3 bases are TGTGCCAGCAGCAAATTAATCCCGGGACTAGGTGGTAGTGCAGATACGCAGTATTTT.

V usage is TRBV7-2 and J usage is TRBJ2-1; D not resolved. The CDR3 contains 12 residues. Germline V gives CDR1 SGHTA, CDR2 FQGNSA. V was clipped by 3 bases and J by 10 bases, with 10 bases between them. CDR3 sequence reads: CASSLYQTEQFF. CDR3 DNA: TGTGCCAGCAGCTTGTACCAAACAGAGCAGTTCTTC.

This rearrangement joins TRBV28 to TRBJ2-7; TRBD2 is a possible D gene (7 bases). The germline V gene encodes CDR1 MDHEN and CDR2 SYDVKM. The CDR3 extends over 16 amino acids. Trimming took 4 bases from V and 3 from J, leaving 19 bases between them. CDR3 in amino acids: CASSSATEGGYYEQYF. The CDR3 DNA reads TGTGCCAGCAGTTCGGCTACGGAGGGGGGGTACTACGAGCAGTACTTC. Full variable domain (rest looked up from reference TRBV28 and TRBJ2-7): DVKVTQSSRYLVKRTGEKVFLECVQDMDHENMFWYRQDPGLGLRLIYFSYDVKMKEKGDIPEGYSVSREKKERFSLILESASTNQTSMYLCASSSATEGGYYEQYFGPGTRLTVT.

The chain has TRBV7-9 and TRBJ2-5; 7 bases line up with TRBD2. The germline CDR1 and CDR2 sequences are SEHNR and FQNEAQ (reference sequence). This CDR3 contains 14 residues. Germline trimming cut 1 base from V and 2 bases from J; bases unmatched to any gene: 1. CDR3 in DNA: TGTGCCAGCAGCTTAGGGCGGGGGCAAGAGACCCAGTACTTC. This sequence encodes CASSLGRGQETQYF.

The V and J genes are TRBV7-9 and TRBJ2-7, with 8 bases aligning to TRBD2. The V segment lost 5 bases and the J segment 3 bases; nucleotides outside the gene matches: 18. CDR1 is SEHNR, CDR2 FQNEAQ, per germline (reference sequence). CDR3 length equals 18 residues. CDR3 sequence: CASSQILSGASGLYEQYF. The CDR3, as DNA: TGTGCCAGCAGCCAGATCCTTAGCGGGGCTAGCGGTCTCTACGAGCAGTACTTC. The whole variable domain, filled in from reference TRBV7-9 and TRBJ2-7, reads DTGVSQNPRHKITKRGQNVTFRCDPISEHNRLYWYRQTLGQGPEFLTYFQNEAQLEKSRLLSDRFSAERPKGSFSTLEIQRTEQGDSAMYLCASSQILSGASGLYEQYFGPGTRLTVT.